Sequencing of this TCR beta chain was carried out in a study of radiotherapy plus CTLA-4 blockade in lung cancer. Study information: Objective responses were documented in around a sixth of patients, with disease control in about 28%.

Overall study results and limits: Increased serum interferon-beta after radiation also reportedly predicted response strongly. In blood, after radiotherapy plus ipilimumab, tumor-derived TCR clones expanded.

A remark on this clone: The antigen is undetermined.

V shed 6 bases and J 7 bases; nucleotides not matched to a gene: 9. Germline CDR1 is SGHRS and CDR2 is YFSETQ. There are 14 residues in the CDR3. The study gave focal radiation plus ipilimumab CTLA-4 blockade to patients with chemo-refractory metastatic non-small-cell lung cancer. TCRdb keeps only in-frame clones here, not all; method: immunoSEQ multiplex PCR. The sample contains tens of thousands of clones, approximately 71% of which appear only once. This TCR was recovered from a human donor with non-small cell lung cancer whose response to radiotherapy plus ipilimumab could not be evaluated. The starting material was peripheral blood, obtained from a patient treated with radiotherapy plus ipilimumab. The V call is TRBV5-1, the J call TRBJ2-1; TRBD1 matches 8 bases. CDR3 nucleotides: TGCGCCAGCACCCCAGGGGGCCGGGGAAATGAGCAGTTCTTC. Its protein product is CASTPGGRGNEQFF.